This is a list of T cell receptor beta chains from one sample in a study of T-cell reconstitution after alpha-beta-depleted transplantation in children. From the PCR reads, TCRdb called clonotypes with MiXCR, one entry per CDR3 protein. The table has approximately 630,000 distinct CDR3 sequences, under 15% seen once. Here the sequenced sample was PBMCs, taken before TCRalphabeta/CD19-depleted stem cell transplant. The receptors shown here come from a girl aged 2 to 9 with congenital amegakaryocytic thrombocytopenia, due to receive a stem cell transplant. CDR3s include the opening cysteine and the closing phenylalanine or tryptophan. D genes are given only for firm matches. Rows give clone size only sometimes, using once, few, many, or a class for an expanded clone.

d_gene,v_gene,j_gene,abundance,CDR3nt,CDR3aa
NA,TRBV10-2,TRBJ1-5,many,TGCGCCAGCAGGCCGGGGATTAGCAATCAGCCCCAGCATTTT,CASRPGISNQPQHF
NA,TRBV28,TRBJ2-7,many,TGTGCCAGCAGTCACTACGAGCAGTACTTC,CASSHYEQYF
TRBD1,TRBV12-3/TRBV12-4,TRBJ1-1,NA,TGTGCCGGCGGAGAGGGGGACAGGTTCACTGAAGCTTTCTTT,CAGGEGDRFTEAFF
NA,TRBV6-5,TRBJ2-2,few,TGTGCCAGCAGTTATCGACACGGGGAGCTGTTTTTT,CASSYRHGELFF
TRBD1,TRBV27,TRBJ2-1,many,TGTGCCAGCAGTTTACCCCCTTGGGGACAGGGTTCCCATGAGCAGTTCTTC,CASSLPPWGQGSHEQFF
TRBD2,TRBV10-3,TRBJ2-1,many,TGTGCCATCAGGTCCACTAGCGGCGACAATGAGCAGTTCTTC,CAIRSTSGDNEQFF
NA,TRBV12-3/TRBV12-4,TRBJ1-1,NA,TGTGCCAGCAGTTTTTCTCAACACACTGAAGCTTTCTTT,CASSFSQHTEAFF
TRBD2,TRBV18,TRBJ2-7,NA,TGTGCCAGCTCACCACCCCGGGGACTAGGTACTTCCTACGAGCAGTACTTC,CASSPPRGLGTSYEQYF
NA,TRBV7-9,TRBJ2-3,few,TGTGCCAGCAGTAGAATCCAGGGTAGCACAGATACGCAGTATTTT,CASSRIQGSTDTQYF
TRBD1,TRBV4-1,TRBJ2-1,NA,TGCGCCAGCAGCCAAGTGACCGGGACAGGGGTCAATGAGCAGTTCTTC,CASSQVTGTGVNEQFF
NA,TRBV5-1,TRBJ1-6,many,TGCGCCAGCAGCTTGGATTGGGAATCGGATTCACCCCTCCACTTT,CASSLDWESDSPLHF
NA,TRBV5-1,TRBJ2-4,few,TGCGCCAGCAGCTTGGTCGTAGGCGCTTCGGGGATTCAGTACTTC,CASSLVVGASGIQYF
TRBD1,TRBV27,TRBJ2-1,NA,TGTGCCAGCAGTTTTGGTTTTGGGACAGGGAGAGTCAATGAGCAGTTCTTC,CASSFGFGTGRVNEQFF
TRBD2,TRBV6-1,TRBJ2-5,NA,TGTGCCAGCAGGCAACTAGCGGGGGCCGAAGAGACCCAGTACTTC,CASRQLAGAEETQYF
NA,TRBV7-9,TRBJ2-2,many,TGTGCCAGCAGCGTAACACAGGGTCGTGGCACCGGGGAGCTGTTTTTT,CASSVTQGRGTGELFF
NA,TRBV5-1,TRBJ2-1,many,TGCGCCAGCAGCTTGGCTGACCGAACTGGCAATGAGCAGTTCTTC,CASSLADRTGNEQFF
NA,TRBV27,TRBJ2-6,many,TGTGCCAGCAGGCACCTAACCGTCGACAGCTCTGGGGCCAACGTCCTGACTTTC,CASRHLTVDSSGANVLTF
NA,TRBV2,TRBJ2-1,many,TGTGCCAGCAAGGTAATAGCGGAGTACAATGAGCAGTTCTTC,CASKVIAEYNEQFF
NA,TRBV20-1,TRBJ2-7,few,TGCAGTGCTAGAGATCAGGCCCTACCCTACGAGCAGTACTTC,CSARDQALPYEQYF
TRBD2,TRBV29-1,TRBJ2-1,few,TGCAGCGTTGACCTAGGCGGGGGTTCGCAAGAGCAGTTCTTC,CSVDLGGGSQEQFF
TRBD2,TRBV20-1,TRBJ2-3,many,TGCAGTGCTAGGAGATTAGCGGGAGTAATAGATACGCAGTATTTT,CSARRLAGVIDTQYF
NA,TRBV10-3,TRBJ2-5,NA,TGTGCCATCAGTGAGGTTGTCAGGCGGATAAAAGAGACCCAGTACTTC,CAISEVVRRIKETQYF
NA,TRBV20-1,TRBJ2-7,NA,TGCAGTGCTAGAGATGGTCCCCCAGCGTTGGCGGGATCCTTCGAGCAGTACTTC,CSARDGPPALAGSFEQYF
NA,TRBV5-1,TRBJ1-1,few,TGCGCCAGCAGCCCCCCATTTGGAAGCGACACTGAAGCTTTCTTT,CASSPPFGSDTEAFF
NA,TRBV7-8,TRBJ2-7,many,TGTGCCAGCAGCTTTCTGGGGGAGTCTCTCGAGCAGTACTTC,CASSFLGESLEQYF
NA,TRBV19,TRBJ2-5,NA,TGTGCCAGTAGTGACGCGGGGTACCAAGAGACCCAGTACTTC,CASSDAGYQETQYF